Below, 17 T cell receptor beta chains from the same sample are listed, as sequenced in a study of T cell responses to AZD1222 COVID-19 vaccine. Sequenced by immunoSEQ multiplex PCR; TCRdb stores in-frame clones only, minus some. This sample has about 140,000 clones, with about 90% found just once. Sequencing used peripheral blood, obtained on day 0 of AZD1222 vaccination. The origin of the receptors is an adult in good health.

This chain uses TRBV19 with TRBJ1-5; D not certain. Trimming removed 3 bases from V and 2 bases from J, with 11 bases in between. Germline CDR1 is LNHDA and CDR2 is SQIVND (reference sequence). The CDR3 runs 15 residues. Here the CDR3 reads CASSISPGGNQPQHF. CDR3 DNA: TGTGCCAGTAGTATTAGTCCCGGGGGCAATCAGCCCCAGCATTTT.

The chain carries TRBV7-6 and TRBJ1-4; D gene uncertain. The V and J ends lost 0 bases and 4 bases respectively, with 18 bases between them. Germline V gene data show CDR1 as SGHVS and CDR2 as FNYEAQ. The CDR3 is 18 amino acids. The CDR3 nucleotides read TGTGCCAGCAGCTTAGCTTGGATTTCCCCAACCGATAATGAAAAACTGTTTTTT. This codes for CASSLAWISPTDNEKLFF.

The gene calls are TRBV19 and TRBJ1-5; maybe TRBD1 (6 bases). Trimming left V 4 bases short and J 4 bases short, with 11 bases between. The CDR3 contains 14 residues. Germline-derived CDR1 and CDR2 are LNHDA and SQIVND (reference sequence). CDR3 in DNA: TGTGCCAGTAGTAGCCGGACAGTTAATCAGCCCCAGCATTTT. This translates into CASSSRTVNQPQHF. Using reference TRBV19 and TRBJ1-5 for the parts outside the CDR3, the full variable domain is DGGITQSPKYLFRKEGQNVTLSCEQNLNHDAMYWYRQDPGQGLRLIYYSQIVNDFQKGDIAEGYSVSREKKESFPLTVTSAQKNPTAFYLCASSSRTVNQPQHFGDGTRLSIL.

V and J are TRBV5-6 and TRBJ2-6, with TRBD2 as a possible D gene (6 bases). CDR3 length equals 18 residues. Trimming removed 6 bases at V and 4 bases at J, with 23 bases between. Per germline, CDR1 SGHDT and CDR2 YYEEEE. The CDR3 nucleotides are TGTGCCAGCACCCCGGGGGTTTTGTCTATTCCGGGGGCCAACGTCCTGACTTTC. This translates into CASTPGVLSIPGANVLTF.

J is TRBJ1-1 and V is TRBV6-5, with TRBD1 as a possible D gene (5 bases). The germline V gene has CDR1 MNHEY and CDR2 SVGAGI. Trimming removed 7 bases from V and 3 bases from J, with 12 bases in between. The CDR3 loop spans 13 amino acids. The CDR3 spells CASKKSGDTEAFF. CDR3 nucleotides: TGTGCCAGCAAAAAGTCGGGGGACACTGAAGCTTTCTTT.

The chain employs TRBV5-1 and TRBJ2-1; D not certain. V lost 2 bases to trimming and J lost 8 bases, with 23 bases between them. Germline CDR1 reads SGHRS; CDR2 reads YFSETQ. The CDR3 contains 17 residues. CDR3 DNA: TGCGCCAGCAGCTTAGCCTTCTCTGCGGCCCTAGGCTATGAGCAGTTCTTC. Translation: CASSLAFSAALGYEQFF.

This chain joins TRBV12-3 or TRBV12-4 and TRBJ2-7; D not certain. Trimming shortened V by 4 bases and J by 0 bases, and 7 bases separated the two germline ends. This CDR3 contains 13 residues. The DNA for the CDR3 is TGTGCCAGCAGTTATTCAGTCTCCTACGAGCAGTACTTC. It codes for CASSYSVSYEQYF.

This clone was detected once. This chain uses TRBV5-5 with TRBJ2-3; 12 positions agree with TRBD2. Germline CDR1 reads SGHKS; CDR2 reads YYEKEE (reference sequence). The length of the CDR3 is 16 residues. V lost 4 bases to trimming and J lost 8 bases; unmatched junction nucleotides: 11. For the CDR3, the DNA is TGTGCCAGCAGCCATGGACTAGCGGGGCCTAGGGCTACGCAGTATTTT. Translating it yields CASSHGLAGPRATQYF.

The chain couples TRBV3-1 (or the pseudogene TRBV3-2) to TRBJ2-2; D might be TRBD2 (5 bases). Germline lookup yields CDR1 LGHDT and CDR2 YNNKEL (reference sequence). The length of the CDR3 is 13 residues. V was pared by 6 bases and J by 5 bases, with 10 bases between. The CDR3 protein is CASRPPGTGELFF. The CDR3, as DNA: TGTGCCAGCAGACCCCCGGGGACCGGGGAGCTGTTTTTT.

The chain recombines TRBV10-3 with TRBJ2-7; the D gene is possibly TRBD2 (5 bases). From germline, CDR1 is ENHRY and CDR2 SYGVKD. With 4 bases removed from V and 5 bases from J, the gap between germline ends came to 15 bases. CDR3 length equals 14 residues. The CDR3: CAISGRKEVNEQYF. The CDR3 bases are TGTGCCATCAGTGGGAGAAAGGAGGTCAACGAGCAGTACTTC.

This clone showed up just a few times. V and J are TRBV4-3 and TRBJ2-7, with D possibly being TRBD2 (6 bases). Germline V gives CDR1 LGHNA, CDR2 YSLEER. Trimming left V 1 base short and J 3 bases short, with 13 bases between. This CDR3 comprises 15 residues. CDR3 region: CASSQAPDGGYEQYF. The CDR3 nucleotides read TGCGCCAGCAGCCAAGCCCCGGACGGGGGCTACGAGCAGTACTTC.

In its sample, this clone was seen once. The gene calls are TRBV19 and TRBJ1-2, with D tentatively TRBD1 (5 bases). The CDR3 has 12 residues. Germline V gene sequence: CDR1 LNHDA, CDR2 SQIVND (reference sequence). Trimming took 11 bases from V and 1 from J, leaving 11 bases between them. In DNA, the CDR3 is TGTGCCGCCTCGACAGTTAACTATGGCTACACCTTC. This gives the protein CAASTVNYGYTF.

The rearrangement links TRBV27 to TRBJ1-5; tentative D call: TRBD1 (5 bases). Trimming removed 8 bases at V and 7 bases at J, with 12 bases between. The CDR3 runs to 12 residues. The germline V gene encodes CDR1 MNHEY and CDR2 SMNVEV (reference sequence). The CDR3 protein is CASAAWGQPQHF. The CDR3, as DNA: TGTGCCAGCGCCGCATGGGGGCAGCCCCAGCATTTT.

This chain connects TRBV19 to TRBJ1-5; D not resolved. The CDR3 contains 18 residues. Germline CDR1 is LNHDA and CDR2 is SQIVND (reference sequence). The V end was cut by 2 bases, the J end by 3 bases, with 20 bases between. The CDR3 here is CASSINGGWQDLNQPQHF. The CDR3 DNA reads TGTGCCAGTAGTATAAACGGAGGGTGGCAGGACCTCAATCAGCCCCAGCATTTT.

The rearrangement uses TRBV28 and TRBJ1-4; TRBD1 agrees at 7 bases. Unmatched junction bases numbered 9, after V lost 5 bases and J lost 6 bases. The CDR3 has 15 residues. CDR1 and CDR2 (germline): MDHEN, SYDVKM. CDR3 coding DNA: TGTGCCAGCAGTGACCTGGGGACAGTCGATGAAAAACTGTTTTTT. Residues: CASSDLGTVDEKLFF.

The chain links TRBV6-6 to TRBJ2-5, with TRBD2 matching 7 bases. This CDR3 spans 15 amino acids. The trim removed 5 bases at V and 9 bases at J, leaving 15 bases unmatched. Germline V gene sequence: CDR1 MNHNY, CDR2 SVGAGI (reference sequence). The CDR3 loop is CASSLGGTTFLAQYF. Written as DNA, the CDR3 is TGTGCCAGCAGTCTGGGAGGGACGACGTTTTTGGCCCAGTACTTC.

The V gene is TRBV14, the J gene TRBJ2-5; 7 bases are a match to TRBD2. Per germline, CDR1 SGHDN and CDR2 FVKESK. V gave up 2 bases and J gave up 5 bases; unmatched junction bases: 17. The CDR3 sequence is 18 residues long. The CDR3: CASSQRGGFGGSLETQYF. The CDR3 coding sequence is TGTGCCAGCAGCCAAAGAGGTGGTTTTGGCGGGAGCTTGGAGACCCAGTACTTC.